This TCR beta chain emerged from a study of early T cells in non-severe SARS-CoV-2 infection. Findings and caveats of the study: Using VDJdb, the matching emphasized anti-spike CD8 responses while missing private and CD4 specificities.

Molecules of cDNA were individually given unique molecular identifiers that were attached to them. TCRdb passed the 5' RACE reads through MiXCR, listing each CDR3 protein once. The sample carries under 30,000 distinct CDR3 sequences, approximately 4.5% recorded once. This CDR3 is 14 amino acids long. Germline V gene sequence: CDR1 SGHVS, CDR2 FQNEAQ. V was cut by 1 base and J by 4 bases, with 11 bases left in between. This clonotype was seen many times. The antigen is unknown. Specimen: whole blood. The receptor was isolated from an adult who was a healthcare worker with PCR-confirmed SARS-CoV-2 infection or an uninfected control (not recorded which). The V call is TRBV7-8, the J call TRBJ2-7, with D perhaps TRBD1 (5 bases). The CDR3 DNA reads as TGTGCCAGCAGCTTAGGAAGGGGAAGTTACGAGCAGTACTTC. Its protein is CASSLGRGSYEQYF.